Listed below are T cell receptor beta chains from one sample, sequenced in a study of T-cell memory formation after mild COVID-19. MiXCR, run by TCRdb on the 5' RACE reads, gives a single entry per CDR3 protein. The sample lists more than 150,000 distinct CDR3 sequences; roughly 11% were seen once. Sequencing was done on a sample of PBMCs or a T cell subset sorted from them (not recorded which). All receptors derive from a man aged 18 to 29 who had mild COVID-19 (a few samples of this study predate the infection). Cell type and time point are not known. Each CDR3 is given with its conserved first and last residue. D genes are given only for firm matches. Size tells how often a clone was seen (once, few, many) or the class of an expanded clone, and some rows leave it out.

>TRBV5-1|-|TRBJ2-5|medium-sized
CASSLQETQYF
TGCGCCAGCAGCTTACAAGAGACCCAGTACTTC
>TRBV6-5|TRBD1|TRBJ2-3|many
CASSWDRGTDTQYF
TGTGCCAGCAGTTGGGACAGGGGAACAGATACGCAGTATTTT
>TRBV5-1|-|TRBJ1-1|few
CASSFGDRTEAFF
TGCGCCAGCAGCTTCGGGGACCGCACTGAAGCTTTCTTT
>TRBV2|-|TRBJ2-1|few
CASSGGVGNNEQFF
TGTGCCAGCAGCGGCGGTGTTGGAAACAATGAGCAGTTCTTC
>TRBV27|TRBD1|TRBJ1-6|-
CASTDGQGGLIYNSPLHF
TGTGCCAGCACCGATGGACAGGGCGGATTGATCTATAATTCACCCCTCCACTTT
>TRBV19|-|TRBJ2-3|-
CASSIDGFTDTQYF
TGTGCCAGTAGTATAGACGGGTTCACAGATACGCAGTATTTT
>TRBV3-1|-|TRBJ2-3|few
CASSQFTFADTQYF
TGTGCCAGCAGCCAATTTACCTTCGCAGATACGCAGTATTTT
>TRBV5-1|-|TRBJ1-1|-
CASSPDGFAEAFF
TGCGCCAGCAGCCCGGATGGGTTCGCTGAAGCTTTCTTT
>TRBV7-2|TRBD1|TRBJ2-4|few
CASSSDRAYNIQYF
TGTGCCAGCAGCTCTGACAGGGCCTATAACATTCAGTACTTC
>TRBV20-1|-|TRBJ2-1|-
CSATGGPMDEQFF
TGCAGTGCTACCGGGGGACCCATGGATGAGCAGTTCTTC
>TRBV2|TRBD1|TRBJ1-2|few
CASSPRTGQGGYTF
TGTGCCAGCAGTCCACGGACAGGGCAGGGCGGCTACACCTTC
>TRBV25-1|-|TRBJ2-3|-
CASSANTQYF
TGTGCCAGCAGTGCGAATACGCAGTATTTT
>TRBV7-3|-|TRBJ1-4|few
CASSLFIQGGEKLFF
TGTGCCAGCAGCTTATTTATACAGGGTGGTGAAAAACTGTTTTTT
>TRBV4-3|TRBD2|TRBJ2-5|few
CASSQRTSGGEYQETQYF
TGCGCCAGCAGTCAAAGGACTAGCGGGGGGGAGTACCAAGAGACCCAGTACTTC
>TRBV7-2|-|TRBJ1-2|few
CASSSNSRGGWGYTF
TGTGCCAGCAGCTCGAACTCTAGGGGAGGATGGGGCTACACCTTC
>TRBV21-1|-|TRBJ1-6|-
CASSNKVSDSPLHF
TGTGCCAGCAGCAATAAGGTATCGGATTCACCCCTCCACTTT